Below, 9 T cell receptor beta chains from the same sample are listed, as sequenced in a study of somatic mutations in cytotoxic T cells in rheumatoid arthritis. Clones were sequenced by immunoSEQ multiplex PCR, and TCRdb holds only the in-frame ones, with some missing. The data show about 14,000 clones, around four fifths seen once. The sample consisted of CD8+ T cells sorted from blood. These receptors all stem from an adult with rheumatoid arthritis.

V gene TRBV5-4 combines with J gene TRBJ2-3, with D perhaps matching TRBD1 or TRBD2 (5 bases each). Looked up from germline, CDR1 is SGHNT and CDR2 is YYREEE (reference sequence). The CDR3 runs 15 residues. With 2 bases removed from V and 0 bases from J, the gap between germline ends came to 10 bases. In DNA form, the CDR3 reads TGTGCCAGCAGCTTACCGGGACCGAGCACAGATACGCAGTATTTT. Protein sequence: CASSLPGPSTDTQYF.

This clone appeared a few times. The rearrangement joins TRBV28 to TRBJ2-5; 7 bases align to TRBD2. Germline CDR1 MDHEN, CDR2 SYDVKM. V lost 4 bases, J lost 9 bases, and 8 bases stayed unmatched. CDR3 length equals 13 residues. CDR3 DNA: TGTGCCAGCAGTTGGGCCGAGCGGGGAGCCCAGTACTTC. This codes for CASSWAERGAQYF.

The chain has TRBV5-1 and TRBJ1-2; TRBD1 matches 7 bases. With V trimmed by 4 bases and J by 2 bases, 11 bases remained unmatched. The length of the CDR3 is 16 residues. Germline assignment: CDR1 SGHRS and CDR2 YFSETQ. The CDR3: CASSAEPGGRNYGYTF. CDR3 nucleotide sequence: TGCGCCAGCAGCGCGGAACCAGGGGGTCGGAACTATGGCTACACCTTC.

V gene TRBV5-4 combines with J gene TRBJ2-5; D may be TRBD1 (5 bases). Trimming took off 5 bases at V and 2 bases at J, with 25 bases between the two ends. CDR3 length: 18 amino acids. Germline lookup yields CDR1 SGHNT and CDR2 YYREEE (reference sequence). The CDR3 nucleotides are TGTGCCAGCAGTTTAAACCAGGGTAAGGATATGGGGCAAGAGACCCAGTACTTC. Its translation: CASSLNQGKDMGQETQYF.

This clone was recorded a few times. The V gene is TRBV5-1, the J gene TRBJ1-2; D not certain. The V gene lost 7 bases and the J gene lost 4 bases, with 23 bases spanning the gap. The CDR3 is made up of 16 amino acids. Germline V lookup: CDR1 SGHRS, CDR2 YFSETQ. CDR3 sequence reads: CASSPGEGGWFYGYTF. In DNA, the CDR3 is TGCGCCAGCTCCCCGGGAGAGGGAGGGTGGTTCTATGGCTACACCTTC.

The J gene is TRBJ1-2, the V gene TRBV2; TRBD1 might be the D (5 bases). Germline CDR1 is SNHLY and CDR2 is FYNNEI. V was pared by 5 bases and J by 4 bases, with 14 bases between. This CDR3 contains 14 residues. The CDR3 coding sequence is TGTGCCAGCAGTTTCCGGGACTCCCGCTATGGCTACACCTTC. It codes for CASSFRDSRYGYTF.

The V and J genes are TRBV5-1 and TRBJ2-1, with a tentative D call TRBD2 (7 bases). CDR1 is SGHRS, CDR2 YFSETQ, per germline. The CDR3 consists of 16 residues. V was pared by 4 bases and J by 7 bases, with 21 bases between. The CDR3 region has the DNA TGCGCCAGCAGCGGACCTGGGGGGGCCTCATGGAATGAGCAGTTCTTC. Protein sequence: CASSGPGGASWNEQFF. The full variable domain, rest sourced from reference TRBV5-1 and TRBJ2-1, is KAGVTQTPRYLIKTRGQQVTLSCSPISGHRSVSWYQQTPGQGLQFLFEYFSETQRNKGNFPGRFSGRQFSNSRSEMNVSTLELGDSALYLCASSGPGGASWNEQFFGPGTRLTVL.

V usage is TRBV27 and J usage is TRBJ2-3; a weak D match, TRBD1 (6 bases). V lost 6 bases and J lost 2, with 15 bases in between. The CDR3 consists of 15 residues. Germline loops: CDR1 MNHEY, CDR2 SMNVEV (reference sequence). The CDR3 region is CASSPTGFLTDTQYF. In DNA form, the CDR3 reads TGTGCCAGCAGCCCTACAGGGTTCCTCACAGATACGCAGTATTTT.

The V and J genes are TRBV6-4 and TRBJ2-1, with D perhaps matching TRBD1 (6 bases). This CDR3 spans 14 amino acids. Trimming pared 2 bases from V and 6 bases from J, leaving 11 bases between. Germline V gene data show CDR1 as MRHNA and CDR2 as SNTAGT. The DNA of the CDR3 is TGTGCCAGCAGTGACGACCGGGACACCAATGAGCAGTTCTTC. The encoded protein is CASSDDRDTNEQFF.